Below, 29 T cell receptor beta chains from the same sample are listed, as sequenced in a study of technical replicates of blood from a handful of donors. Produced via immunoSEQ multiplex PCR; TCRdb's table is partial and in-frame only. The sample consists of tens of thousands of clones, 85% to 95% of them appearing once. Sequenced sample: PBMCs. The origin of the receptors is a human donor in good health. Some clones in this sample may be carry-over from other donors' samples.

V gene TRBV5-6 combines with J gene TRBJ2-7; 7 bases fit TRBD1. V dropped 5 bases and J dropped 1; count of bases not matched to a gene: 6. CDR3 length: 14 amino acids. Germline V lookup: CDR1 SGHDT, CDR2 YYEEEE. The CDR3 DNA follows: TGTGCCAGCAGACAAGAGGGACAGTCCTACGAGCAGTACTTC. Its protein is CASRQEGQSYEQYF. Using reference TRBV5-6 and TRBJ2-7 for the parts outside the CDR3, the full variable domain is DAGVTQSPTHLIKTRGQQVTLRCSPKSGHDTVSWYQQALGQGPQFIFQYYEEEERQRGNFPDRFSGHQFPNYSSELNVNALLLGDSALYLCASRQEGQSYEQYFGPGTRLTVT.

Here the CDR3 DNA reads TGTGCCAGCAGTCTGTGGGGACAGCGAGCTTTCTTT. Translating it yields CASSLWGQRAFF. This rearrangement joins TRBV7-9 to TRBJ1-1; 7 nucleotides align to TRBD1. J gave up 10 bases and V 6 bases, and 8 bases lay outside the gene matches. The CDR3 runs to 12 residues. Germline CDR1 and CDR2: SEHNR and FQNEAQ (reference sequence).

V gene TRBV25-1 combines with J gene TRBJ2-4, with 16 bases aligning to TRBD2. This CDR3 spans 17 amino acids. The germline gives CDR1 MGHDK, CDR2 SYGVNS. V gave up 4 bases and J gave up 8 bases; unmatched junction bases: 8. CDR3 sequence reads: CASSASKGLAGGDIQYF. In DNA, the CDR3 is TGTGCCAGCAGTGCAAGCAAGGGACTAGCGGGGGGGGACATTCAGTACTTC.

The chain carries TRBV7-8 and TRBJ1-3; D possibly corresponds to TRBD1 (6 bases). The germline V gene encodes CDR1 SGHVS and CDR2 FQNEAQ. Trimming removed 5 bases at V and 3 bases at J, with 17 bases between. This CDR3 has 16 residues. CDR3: CASSARQDPGGNTIYF. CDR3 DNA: TGTGCCAGCAGCGCCCGACAGGATCCAGGTGGAAACACCATATATTTT.

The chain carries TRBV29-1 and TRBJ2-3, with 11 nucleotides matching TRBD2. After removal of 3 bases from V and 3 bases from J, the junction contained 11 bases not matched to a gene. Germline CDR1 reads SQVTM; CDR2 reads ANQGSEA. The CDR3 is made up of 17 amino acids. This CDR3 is CSVDTLGASGRTDTQYF. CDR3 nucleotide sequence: TGCAGCGTTGATACCCTTGGGGCTAGCGGGAGGACAGATACGCAGTATTTT.

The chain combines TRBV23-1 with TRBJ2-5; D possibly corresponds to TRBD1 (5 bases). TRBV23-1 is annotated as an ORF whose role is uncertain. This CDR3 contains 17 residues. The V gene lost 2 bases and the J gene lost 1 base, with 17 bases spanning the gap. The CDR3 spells CASSQARGRACQETQYF. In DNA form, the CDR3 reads TGCGCCAGCAGTCAAGCACGTGGCAGGGCTTGCCAAGAGACCCAGTACTTC.

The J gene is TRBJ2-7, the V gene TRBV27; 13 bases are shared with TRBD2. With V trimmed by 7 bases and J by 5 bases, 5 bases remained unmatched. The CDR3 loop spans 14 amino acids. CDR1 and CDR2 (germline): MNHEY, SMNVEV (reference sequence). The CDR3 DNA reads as TGTGCCAGCAAAGGGACTAGCGGGACGGACGAGCAGTACTTC. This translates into CASKGTSGTDEQYF.

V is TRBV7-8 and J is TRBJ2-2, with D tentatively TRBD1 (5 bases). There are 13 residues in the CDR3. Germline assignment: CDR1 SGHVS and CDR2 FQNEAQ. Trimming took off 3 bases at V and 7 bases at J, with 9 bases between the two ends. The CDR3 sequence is CASSLGPFGELFF. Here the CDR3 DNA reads TGTGCCAGCAGCTTGGGGCCCTTCGGGGAGCTGTTTTTT.

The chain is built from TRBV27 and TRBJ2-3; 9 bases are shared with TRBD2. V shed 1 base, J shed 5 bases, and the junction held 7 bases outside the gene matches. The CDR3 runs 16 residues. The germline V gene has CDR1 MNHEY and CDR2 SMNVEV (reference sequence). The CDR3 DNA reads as TGTGCCAGCAGTTTATATCCTAGCGGGGCGGGAGATACGCAGTATTTT. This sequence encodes CASSLYPSGAGDTQYF.

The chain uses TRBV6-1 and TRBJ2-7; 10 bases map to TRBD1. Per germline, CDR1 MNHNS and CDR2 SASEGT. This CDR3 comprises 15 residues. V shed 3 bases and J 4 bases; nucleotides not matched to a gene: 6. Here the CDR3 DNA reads TGTGCCAGCAGTGAGGCAGGACAGGGGGGATACGAGCAGTACTTC. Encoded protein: CASSEAGQGGYEQYF.

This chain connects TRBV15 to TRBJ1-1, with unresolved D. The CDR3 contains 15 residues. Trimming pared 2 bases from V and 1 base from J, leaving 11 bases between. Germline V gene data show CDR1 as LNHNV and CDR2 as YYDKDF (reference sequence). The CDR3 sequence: CATSRSDWTNTEAFF. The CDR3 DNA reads TGTGCCACCAGCAGATCGGACTGGACGAACACTGAAGCTTTCTTT.

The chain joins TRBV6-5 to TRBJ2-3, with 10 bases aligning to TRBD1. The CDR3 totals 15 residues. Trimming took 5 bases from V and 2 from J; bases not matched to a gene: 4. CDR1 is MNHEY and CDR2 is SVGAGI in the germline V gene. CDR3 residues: CASSTGQGPTDTQYF. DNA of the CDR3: TGTGCCAGCAGTACGGGACAGGGGCCCACAGATACGCAGTATTTT.

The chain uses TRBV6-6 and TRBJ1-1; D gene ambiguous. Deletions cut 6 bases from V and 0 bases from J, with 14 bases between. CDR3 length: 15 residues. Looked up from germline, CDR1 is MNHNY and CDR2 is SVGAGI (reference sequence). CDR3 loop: CASSPFEGMNTEAFF. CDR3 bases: TGTGCCAGCAGCCCCTTCGAGGGAATGAACACTGAAGCTTTCTTT.

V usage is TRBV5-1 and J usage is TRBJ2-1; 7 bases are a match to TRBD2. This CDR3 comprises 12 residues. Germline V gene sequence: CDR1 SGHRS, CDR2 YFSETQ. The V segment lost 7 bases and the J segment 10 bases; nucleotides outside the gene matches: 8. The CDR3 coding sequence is TGCGCCAGCCGAAACCGGACTAGGGAGCAGTTCTTC. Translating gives CASRNRTREQFF.

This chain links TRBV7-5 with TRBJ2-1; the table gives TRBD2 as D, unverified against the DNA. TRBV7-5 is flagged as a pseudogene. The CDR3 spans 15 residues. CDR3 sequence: CARSLTRLAIHEQFF. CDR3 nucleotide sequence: TGTGCCAGAAGCTTAACGAGACTAGCGATCCATGAGCAGTTCTTC.

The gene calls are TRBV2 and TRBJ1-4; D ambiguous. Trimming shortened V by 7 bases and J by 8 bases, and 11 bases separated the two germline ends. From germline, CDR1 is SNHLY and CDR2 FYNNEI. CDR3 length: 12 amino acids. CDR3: CASNPETEKLFF. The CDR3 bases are TGTGCCAGCAACCCAGAAACAGAAAAACTGTTTTTT. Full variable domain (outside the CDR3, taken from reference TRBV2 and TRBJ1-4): EPEVTQTPSHQVTQMGQEVILRCVPISNHLYFYWYRQILGQKVEFLVSFYNNEISEKSEIFDDQFSVERPDGSNFTLKIRSTKLEDSAMYFCASNPETEKLFFGSGTQLSVL.

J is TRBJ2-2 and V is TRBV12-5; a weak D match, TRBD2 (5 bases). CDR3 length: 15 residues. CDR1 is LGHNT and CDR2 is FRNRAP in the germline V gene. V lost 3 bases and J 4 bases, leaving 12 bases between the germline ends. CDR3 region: CASGFEGAGTGELFF. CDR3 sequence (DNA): TGTGCTAGTGGTTTTGAGGGCGCGGGCACCGGGGAGCTGTTTTTT.

The CDR3 sequence: CASSYRDGGYGYTF. CDR3 coding DNA: TGTGCCAGCAGTTACCGAGACGGAGGATATGGCTACACCTTC. This chain joins TRBV6-5 and TRBJ1-2; unclear D gene. The ends were cut back, 2 bases at V and 5 bases at J, with 12 bases in the middle. The CDR3 has 14 amino acids. The V gene's germline CDR1 is MNHEY and CDR2 SVGAGI.

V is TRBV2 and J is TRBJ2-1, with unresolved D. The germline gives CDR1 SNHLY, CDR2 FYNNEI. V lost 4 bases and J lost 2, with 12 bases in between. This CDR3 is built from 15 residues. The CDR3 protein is CASSVEVAAYNEQFF. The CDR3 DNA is TGTGCCAGCAGTGTAGAAGTAGCCGCCTACAATGAGCAGTTCTTC.

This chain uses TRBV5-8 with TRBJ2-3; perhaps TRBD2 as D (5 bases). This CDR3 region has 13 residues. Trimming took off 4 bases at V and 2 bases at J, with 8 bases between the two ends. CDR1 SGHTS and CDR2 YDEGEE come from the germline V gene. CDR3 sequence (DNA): TGTGCCAGCAGCGCCGGGGACACAGATACGCAGTATTTT. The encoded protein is CASSAGDTDTQYF.

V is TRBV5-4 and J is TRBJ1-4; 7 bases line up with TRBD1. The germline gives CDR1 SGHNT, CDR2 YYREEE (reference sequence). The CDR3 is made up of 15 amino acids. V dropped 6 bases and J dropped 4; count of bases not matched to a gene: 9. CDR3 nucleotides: TGTGCCAGCACCCGAGACAGGGTCGGTAATGAAAAACTGTTTTTT. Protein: CASTRDRVGNEKLFF.

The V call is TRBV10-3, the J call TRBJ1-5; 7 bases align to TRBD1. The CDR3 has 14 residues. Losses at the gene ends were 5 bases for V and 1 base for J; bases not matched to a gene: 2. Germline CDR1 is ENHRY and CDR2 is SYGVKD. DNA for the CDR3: TGTGCCATCAGTTCGGGACAGAGCAATCAGCCCCAGCATTTT. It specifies CAISSGQSNQPQHF.

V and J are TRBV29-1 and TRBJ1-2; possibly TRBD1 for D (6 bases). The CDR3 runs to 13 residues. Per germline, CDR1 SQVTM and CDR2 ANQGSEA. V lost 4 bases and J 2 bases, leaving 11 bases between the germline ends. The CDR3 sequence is CSVGQTGNYGYTF. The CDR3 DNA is TGCAGCGTTGGCCAAACAGGGAACTATGGCTACACCTTC.

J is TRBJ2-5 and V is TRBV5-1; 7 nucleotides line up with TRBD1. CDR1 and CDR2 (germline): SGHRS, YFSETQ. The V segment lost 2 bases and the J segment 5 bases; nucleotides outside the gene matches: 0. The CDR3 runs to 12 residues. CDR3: CASSLQGETQYF. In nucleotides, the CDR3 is TGCGCCAGCAGCTTACAGGGGGAGACCCAGTACTTC.

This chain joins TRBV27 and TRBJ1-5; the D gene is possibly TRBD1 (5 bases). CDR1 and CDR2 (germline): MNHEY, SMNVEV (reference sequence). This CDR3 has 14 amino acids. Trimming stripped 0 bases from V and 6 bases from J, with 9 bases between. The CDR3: CASSLSGRGQPQHF. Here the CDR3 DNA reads TGTGCCAGCAGTTTATCGGGGAGGGGTCAGCCCCAGCATTTT.

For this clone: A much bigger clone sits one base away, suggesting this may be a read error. CDR3: CASSPGEFYGYTF. The CDR3, as DNA: TGTGCCAGCAGCCCCGGGGAGTTCTATGGCTACACCTTC. This chain links TRBV5-4 with TRBJ1-2; no clear D. Trimming cost V 4 bases and J 4 bases, with 11 bases left between them. Germline values: CDR1 SGHNT, CDR2 YYREEE (reference sequence). The CDR3 covers 13 residues.

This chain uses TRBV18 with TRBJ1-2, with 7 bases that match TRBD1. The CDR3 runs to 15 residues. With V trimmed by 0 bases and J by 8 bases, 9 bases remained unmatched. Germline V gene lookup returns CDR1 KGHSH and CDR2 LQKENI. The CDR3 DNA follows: TGTGCCAGCTCACCACCTAAAAAAGGGGGCCGGGGCTACACCTTC. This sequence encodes CASSPPKKGGRGYTF. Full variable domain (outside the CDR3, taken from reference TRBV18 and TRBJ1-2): NAGVMQNPRHLVRRRGQEARLRCSPMKGHSHVYWYRQLPEEGLKFMVYLQKENIIDESGMPKERFSAEFPKEGPSILRIQQVVRGDSAAYFCASSPPKKGGRGYTFGSGTRLTVV.

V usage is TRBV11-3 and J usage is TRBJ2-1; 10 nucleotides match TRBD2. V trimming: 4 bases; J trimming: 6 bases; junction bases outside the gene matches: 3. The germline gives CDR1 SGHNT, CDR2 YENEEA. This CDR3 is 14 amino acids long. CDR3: CASSWTSGLNEQFF. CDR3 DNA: TGTGCCAGCAGCTGGACTAGCGGCCTCAATGAGCAGTTCTTC. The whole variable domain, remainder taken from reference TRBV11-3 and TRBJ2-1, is EAGVVQSPRYKIIEKKQPVAFWCNPISGHNTLYWYLQNLGQGPELLIRYENEEAVDDSQLPKDRFSAERLKGVDSTLKIQPAELGDSAVYLCASSWTSGLNEQFFGPGTRLTVL.

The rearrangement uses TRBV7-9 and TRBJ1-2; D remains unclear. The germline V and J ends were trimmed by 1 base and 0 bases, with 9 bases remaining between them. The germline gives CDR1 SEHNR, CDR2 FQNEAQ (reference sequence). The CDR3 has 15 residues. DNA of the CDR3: TGTGCCAGCAGCTTAGTGTCTGTAACTAACTATGGCTACACCTTC. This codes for CASSLVSVTNYGYTF.